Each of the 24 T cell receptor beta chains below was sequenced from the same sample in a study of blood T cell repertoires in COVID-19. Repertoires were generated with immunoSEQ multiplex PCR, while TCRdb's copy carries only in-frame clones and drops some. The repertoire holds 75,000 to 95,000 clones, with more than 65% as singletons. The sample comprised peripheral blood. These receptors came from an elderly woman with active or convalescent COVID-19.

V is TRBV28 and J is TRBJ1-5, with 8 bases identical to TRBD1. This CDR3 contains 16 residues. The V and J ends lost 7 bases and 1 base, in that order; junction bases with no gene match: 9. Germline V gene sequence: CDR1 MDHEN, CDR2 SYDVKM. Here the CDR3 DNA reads TGTGCCAGCACCTGGACAGGGTCCTACAGCAATCAGCCCCAGCATTTT. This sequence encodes CASTWTGSYSNQPQHF. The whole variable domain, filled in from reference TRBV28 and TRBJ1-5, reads DVKVTQSSRYLVKRTGEKVFLECVQDMDHENMFWYRQDPGLGLRLIYFSYDVKMKEKGDIPEGYSVSREKKERFSLILESASTNQTSMYLCASTWTGSYSNQPQHFGDGTRLSIL.

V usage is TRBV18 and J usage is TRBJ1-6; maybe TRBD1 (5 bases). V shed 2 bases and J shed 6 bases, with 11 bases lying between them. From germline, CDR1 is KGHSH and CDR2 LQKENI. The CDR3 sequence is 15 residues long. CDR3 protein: CASSPMTASNSPLHF. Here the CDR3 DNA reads TGTGCCAGCTCACCAATGACAGCGAGTAATTCACCCCTCCACTTT. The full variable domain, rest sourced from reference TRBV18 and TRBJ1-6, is NAGVMQNPRHLVRRRGQEARLRCSPMKGHSHVYWYRQLPEEGLKFMVYLQKENIIDESGMPKERFSAEFPKEGPSILRIQQVVRGDSAAYFCASSPMTASNSPLHFGNGTRLTVT.

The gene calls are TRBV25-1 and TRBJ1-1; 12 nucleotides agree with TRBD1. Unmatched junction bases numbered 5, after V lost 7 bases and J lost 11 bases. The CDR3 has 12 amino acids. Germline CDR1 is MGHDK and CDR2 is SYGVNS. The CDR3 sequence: CASTGTGGSAFF. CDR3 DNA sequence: TGTGCCAGCACAGGGACAGGGGGCTCGGCTTTCTTT.

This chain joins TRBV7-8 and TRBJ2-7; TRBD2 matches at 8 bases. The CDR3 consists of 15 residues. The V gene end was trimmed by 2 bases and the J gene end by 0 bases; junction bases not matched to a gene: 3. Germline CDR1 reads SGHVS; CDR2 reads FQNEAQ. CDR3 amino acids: CASSLRREVSYEQYF. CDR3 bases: TGTGCCAGCAGCTTACGGCGGGAGGTCTCCTACGAGCAGTACTTC.

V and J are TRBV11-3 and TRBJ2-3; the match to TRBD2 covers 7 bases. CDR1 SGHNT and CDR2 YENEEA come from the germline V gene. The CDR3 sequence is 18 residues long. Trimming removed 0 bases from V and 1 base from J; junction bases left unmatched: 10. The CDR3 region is CASSLDAQFTSGTDTQYF. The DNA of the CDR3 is TGTGCCAGCAGCTTAGATGCCCAGTTTACTAGCGGCACAGATACGCAGTATTTT.

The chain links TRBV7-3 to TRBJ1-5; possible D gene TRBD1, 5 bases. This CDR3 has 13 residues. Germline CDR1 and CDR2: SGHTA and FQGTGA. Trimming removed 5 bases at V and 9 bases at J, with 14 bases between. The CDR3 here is CASSPLTVLPQHF. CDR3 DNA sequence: TGTGCCAGCAGCCCGCTGACAGTTCTGCCCCAGCATTTT.

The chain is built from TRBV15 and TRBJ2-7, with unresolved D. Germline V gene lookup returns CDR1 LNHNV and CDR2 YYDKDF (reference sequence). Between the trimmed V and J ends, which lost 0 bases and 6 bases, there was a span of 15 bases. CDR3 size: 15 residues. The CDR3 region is CATSRDLEVVGEQYF. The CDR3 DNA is TGTGCCACCAGCAGAGATCTTGAGGTTGTGGGCGAGCAGTACTTC.

The CDR3 bases are TGTGCCAGTACCCCCTCCTCCGGAGGTGCCGAGCAGTACTTC. This gives the protein CASTPSSGGAEQYF. V is TRBV19 and J is TRBJ2-7, with D tentatively TRBD2 (5 bases). The CDR3 is made up of 14 amino acids. The germline V gene encodes CDR1 LNHDA and CDR2 SQIVND (reference sequence). V was shortened by 7 bases and J by 6 bases, with 19 bases between the two germline ends.

The CDR3 nucleotides read TGTGCCACCAGCAGGGACAGGGGGCTGCAGCCCCAGCATTTT. It translates to CATSRDRGLQPQHF. The J gene is TRBJ1-5, the V gene TRBV15; 11 bases match TRBD1. Trimming took 3 bases from V and 7 from J; bases not matched to a gene: 2. The germline CDR1 and CDR2 sequences are LNHNV and YYDKDF (reference sequence). The CDR3 extends over 14 amino acids.

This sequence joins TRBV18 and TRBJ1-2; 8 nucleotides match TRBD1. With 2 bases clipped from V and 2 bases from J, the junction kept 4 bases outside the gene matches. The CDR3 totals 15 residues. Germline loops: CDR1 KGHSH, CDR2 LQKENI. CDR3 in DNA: TGTGCCAGCTCACCAGGGACAGGATTAAACTATGGCTACACCTTC. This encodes CASSPGTGLNYGYTF.

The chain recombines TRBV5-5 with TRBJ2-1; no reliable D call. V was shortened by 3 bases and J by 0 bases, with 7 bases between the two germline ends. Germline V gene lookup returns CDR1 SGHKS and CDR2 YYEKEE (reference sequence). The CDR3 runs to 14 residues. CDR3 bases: TGTGCCAGCAGCTACACCAGCTCCTACAATGAGCAGTTCTTC. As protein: CASSYTSSYNEQFF. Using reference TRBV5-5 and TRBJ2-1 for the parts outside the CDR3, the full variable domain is DAGVTQSPTHLIKTRGQQVTLRCSPISGHKSVSWYQQVLGQGPQFIFQYYEKEERGRGNFPDRFSARQFPNYSSELNVNALLLGDSALYLCASSYTSSYNEQFFGPGTRLTVL.

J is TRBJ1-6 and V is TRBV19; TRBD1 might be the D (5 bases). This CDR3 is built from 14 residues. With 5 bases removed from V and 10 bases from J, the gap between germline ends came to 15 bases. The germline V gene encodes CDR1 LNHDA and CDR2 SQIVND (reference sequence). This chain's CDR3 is CASSGSRVRSPLHF. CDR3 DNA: TGTGCCAGTAGTGGGTCCAGGGTCCGGTCACCCCTCCACTTT.

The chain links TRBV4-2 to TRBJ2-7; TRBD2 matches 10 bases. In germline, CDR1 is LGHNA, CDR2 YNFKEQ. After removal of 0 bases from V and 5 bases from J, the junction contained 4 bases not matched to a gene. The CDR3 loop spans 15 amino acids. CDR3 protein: CASSQEGLAGDEQYF. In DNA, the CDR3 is TGTGCCAGCAGCCAAGAAGGCCTAGCGGGGGACGAGCAGTACTTC.

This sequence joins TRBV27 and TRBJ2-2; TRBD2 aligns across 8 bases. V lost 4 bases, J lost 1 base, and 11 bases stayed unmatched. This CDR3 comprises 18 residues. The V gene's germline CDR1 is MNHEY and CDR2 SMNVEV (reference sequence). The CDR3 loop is CASSSPKVAGLNTGELFF. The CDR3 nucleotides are TGTGCCAGCAGTTCCCCTAAGGTAGCGGGACTGAACACCGGGGAGCTGTTTTTT.

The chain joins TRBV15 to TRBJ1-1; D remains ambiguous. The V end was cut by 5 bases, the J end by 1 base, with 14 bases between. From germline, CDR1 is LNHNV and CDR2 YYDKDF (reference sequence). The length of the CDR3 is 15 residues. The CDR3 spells CATSPEGVRNTEAFF. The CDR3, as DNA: TGTGCCACCAGCCCCGAGGGAGTTCGGAACACTGAAGCTTTCTTT. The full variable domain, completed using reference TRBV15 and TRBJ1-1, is DAMVIQNPRYQVTQFGKPVTLSCSQTLNHNVMYWYQQKSSQAPKLLFHYYDKDFNNEADTPDNFQSRRPNTSFCFLDIRSPGLGDTAMYLCATSPEGVRNTEAFFGQGTRLTVV.

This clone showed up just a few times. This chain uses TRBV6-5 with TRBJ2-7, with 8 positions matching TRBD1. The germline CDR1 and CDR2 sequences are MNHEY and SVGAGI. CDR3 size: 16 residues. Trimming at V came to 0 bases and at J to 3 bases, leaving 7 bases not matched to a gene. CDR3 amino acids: CASSYSFGTGYYEQYF. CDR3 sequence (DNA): TGTGCCAGCAGTTACTCTTTTGGGACAGGCTACTACGAGCAGTACTTC.

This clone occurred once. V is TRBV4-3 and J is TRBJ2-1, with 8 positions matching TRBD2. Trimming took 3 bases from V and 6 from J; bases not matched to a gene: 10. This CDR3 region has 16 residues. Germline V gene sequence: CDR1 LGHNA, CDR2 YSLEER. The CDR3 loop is CASSQDGTRQSNEQFF. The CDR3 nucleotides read TGCGCCAGCAGCCAGGACGGGACTAGACAGTCCAATGAGCAGTTCTTC.

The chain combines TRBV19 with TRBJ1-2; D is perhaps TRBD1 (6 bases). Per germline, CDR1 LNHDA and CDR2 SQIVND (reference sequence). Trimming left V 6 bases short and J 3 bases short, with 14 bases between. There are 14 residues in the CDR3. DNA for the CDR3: TGTGCCAGTAGACCCGACAGGACGTACTATGGCTACACCTTC. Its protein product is CASRPDRTYYGYTF.

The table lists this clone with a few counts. The CDR3 reads CASSVQGFNQPQHF. CDR3 in DNA: TGTGCCAGCAGTGTACAGGGATTCAATCAGCCCCAGCATTTT. The V and J genes are TRBV2 and TRBJ1-5; weak D call: TRBD1 (6 bases). This CDR3 contains 14 residues. CDR1 and CDR2 from the germline V gene are SNHLY and FYNNEI. Trimming cost V 4 bases and J 3 bases, with 10 bases left between them.

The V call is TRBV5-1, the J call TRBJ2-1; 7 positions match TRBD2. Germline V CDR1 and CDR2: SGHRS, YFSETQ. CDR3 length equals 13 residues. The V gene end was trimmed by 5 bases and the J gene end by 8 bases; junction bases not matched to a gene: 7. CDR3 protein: CASSTPGRDEQFF. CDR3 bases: TGCGCCAGCAGTACTCCAGGGAGGGATGAGCAGTTCTTC.

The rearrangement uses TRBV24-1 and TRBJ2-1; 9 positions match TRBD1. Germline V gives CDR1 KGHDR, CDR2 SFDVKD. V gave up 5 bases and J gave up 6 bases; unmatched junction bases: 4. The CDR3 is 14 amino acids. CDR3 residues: CATSGTGDGNEQFF. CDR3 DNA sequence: TGTGCCACCAGTGGGACAGGGGACGGCAATGAGCAGTTCTTC.

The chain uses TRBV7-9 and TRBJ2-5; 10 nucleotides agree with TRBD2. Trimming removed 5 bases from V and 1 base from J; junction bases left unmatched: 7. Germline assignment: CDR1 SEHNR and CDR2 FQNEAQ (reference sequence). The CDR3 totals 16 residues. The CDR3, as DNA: TGTGCCAGCAGCCGCGGACTAGCGGCGAGCCAAGAGACCCAGTACTTC. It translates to CASSRGLAASQETQYF.

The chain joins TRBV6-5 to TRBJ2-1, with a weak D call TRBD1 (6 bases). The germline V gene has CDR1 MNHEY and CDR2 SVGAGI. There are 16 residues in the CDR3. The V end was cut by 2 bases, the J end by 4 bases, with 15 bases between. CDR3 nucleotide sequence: TGTGCCAGCAGTTACATGGGTTGGGGGCTGTACAATGAGCAGTTCTTC. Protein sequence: CASSYMGWGLYNEQFF.

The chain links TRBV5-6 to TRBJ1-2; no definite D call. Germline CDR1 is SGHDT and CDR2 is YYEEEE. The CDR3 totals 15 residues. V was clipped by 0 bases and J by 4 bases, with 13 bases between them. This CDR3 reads CASSLGQRLTYGYTF. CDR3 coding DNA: TGTGCCAGCAGCTTGGGACAAAGGCTCACCTATGGCTACACCTTC.